A selection of T cell receptor beta chains follows, all from one sample in a study of T cells expressing NK-cell markers. TCRdb reworked the 5' RACE reads into one entry per CDR3 protein, no DNA. The table for this sample gives 550,000 to 600,000 distinct CDR3 sequences. The material sequenced was blood T cells: a sorted CD56 or NKG2C T cell subset, CD4+ or CD8+ T cells, or bulk PBMC T cells (not recorded which). The source of these receptors is a man aged 18 to 29 in good health. CDR3s include the opening cysteine and the closing phenylalanine or tryptophan.

j_gene	v_gene	len	CDR3aa
TRBJ2-7	TRBV5-1	15	CASSSVGGKLTEQYF
TRBJ2-1	TRBV4-3	17	CASSQAPGRVAYNEQFF
TRBJ2-1	TRBV10-3	17	CAISAGTTFSLFNEQFF
TRBJ2-7	TRBV27	16	CASSSAWRSVAYEQYF
TRBJ2-1	TRBV7-3	15	CASSLNAPQGDEQFF
TRBJ2-5	TRBV14	15	CASSRLTGGLETQYF
TRBJ1-2	TRBV12-3/TRBV12-4	14	CASRRTSTPNGYTF
TRBJ1-5	TRBV28	16	CASRGTGSLFYQPQHF
TRBJ2-1	TRBV7-9	12	CASSLQGSEQFF
TRBJ1-6	TRBV6-5	13	CASSWTVNSPLHF
TRBJ2-2	TRBV28	14	CASSFSVGPGELFF
TRBJ2-1	TRBV20-1	12	CSAIQGNNEQFF
TRBJ1-1	TRBV3-1	11	CATSSSTEAFF
TRBJ2-7	TRBV12-5	14	CASALPGVGNEQYF
TRBJ2-5	TRBV6-6	12	CASSPRSETQYF
TRBJ2-1	TRBV12-3/TRBV12-4	15	CASSFTSVTYNEQFF
TRBJ1-5	TRBV12-3/TRBV12-4	15	CASSGRGSSNQPQHF
TRBJ2-4	TRBV12-3/TRBV12-4	14	CASSLSLAKNIQYF
TRBJ2-1	TRBV12-3/TRBV12-4	18	CASSPRGSGIRSYNEQFF
TRBJ2-2	TRBV3-1	16	CASSRGQVLNTGELFF
TRBJ2-1	TRBV4-1	19	CASSQDRGAGGRTYNEQFF
TRBJ1-2	TRBV7-8	15	CASRPGQAVGDGYTF
TRBJ2-5	TRBV7-6	15	CASSLGGFGQETQYF
TRBJ1-1	TRBV3-1	13	CASSPGLITEAFF
TRBJ1-1	TRBV7-3	15	CASSLNRGLNTEAFF
TRBJ2-2	TRBV10-3	12	CAISSDTGELFF
TRBJ2-3	TRBV7-2	17	CASSLAEGTASTDTQYF
TRBJ2-4	TRBV27	15	CASSSGTMGGDIQYF
TRBJ1-2	TRBV7-9	12	CASKSAYHGYTF
TRBJ2-2	TRBV7-2	15	CASSLGQALFGELFF
TRBJ2-5	TRBV12-3/TRBV12-4	15	CASRAGTSGSETQYF
TRBJ2-5	TRBV6-2/TRBV6-3	15	CASSRGHSLRETQYF
TRBJ1-3	TRBV6-1	14	CATGDRFSGNTIYF
TRBJ2-1	TRBV6-5	16	CASSYHTSGVDNEQFF
TRBJ2-6	TRBV29-1	16	CSVAASGLSGANVLTF
TRBJ2-3	TRBV6-5	15	CASSYRAEGGDTQYF
TRBJ2-3	TRBV11-1	18	CASSLDGRQAIGTDTQYF
TRBJ2-5	TRBV4-3	18	CASSLYTHGTTNQETQYF
TRBJ2-7	TRBV7-9	12	CASSAYLFKQYF
TRBJ2-2	TRBV29-1	11	CSGKDSRELFF
TRBJ2-1	TRBV2	14	CASSEGQEVDEQFF
TRBJ2-5	TRBV7-2	15	CASSPDQGRGETQYF
TRBJ2-5	TRBV29-1	13	CSVEWTGQETQYF
TRBJ1-5	TRBV28	17	CASSSLQGRRSNQPQHF
TRBJ2-3	TRBV27	15	CASRDGQASTDTQYF
TRBJ2-3	TRBV6-5	18	CASSYKRESPSSTDTQYF
TRBJ2-5	TRBV5-6	13	CASHGTPVKTQYF
TRBJ2-5	TRBV20-1	16	CSARRRTHIIQETQYF
TRBJ2-2	TRBV12-3/TRBV12-4	14	CASRPTQITGELFF
TRBJ1-6	TRBV6-5	15	CASSYSRTGGPPLHF
TRBJ2-1	TRBV11-2	14	CASSLAVISNEQFF
TRBJ1-2	TRBV9	16	CASSRDTRPPNYGYTF
TRBJ2-1	TRBV12-3/TRBV12-4	15	CASTPRTALYNEQFF
TRBJ1-5	TRBV27	15	CASRQGSYSNQPQHF
TRBJ1-2	TRBV11-2	14	CATKARDRTYGYTF
TRBJ2-1	TRBV30	13	CAWSLAGHNEQFF
TRBJ2-5	TRBV4-2	15	CASSQSGPASETQYF
TRBJ2-7	TRBV6-2/TRBV6-3	14	CASRDSTFSYEQYF
TRBJ2-7	TRBV12-3/TRBV12-4	15	CASSLPGRVTYEQYF